Listed below are T cell receptor beta chains from one sample, sequenced in a study of blood T cells in healthy people across ages. TCRdb recomputed calls from the 5' RACE reads with MiXCR, one row per CDR3 protein. Here the sample spans 730,000 or so distinct CDR3 sequences, roughly two fifths being singletons. Sequencing was done on a sample of blood. These receptors originate from a woman aged 55-75 years in good health. Each CDR3 is given with its conserved first and last residue. A D gene is named only where the DNA matches it firmly. The size field is filled for only some rows; it gives once, few, many or a size class.

D gene: .
J gene: TRBJ2-3
V gene: TRBV6-1
clone size: .
CDR3 protein: CASSDKPRSTDTRYF
CDR3 DNA: TGTGCCAGCAGTGACAAGCCTAGAAGCACAGATACGCGGTATTTT

D gene: TRBD1
J gene: TRBJ2-7
V gene: TRBV20-1
clone size: .
CDR3 protein: CSAPGQATDYEQYF
CDR3 DNA: TGCAGTGCCCCCGGACAGGCGACGGACTACGAGCAGTACTTC

D gene: TRBD2
J gene: TRBJ2-1
V gene: TRBV6-2/TRBV6-3
clone size: few
CDR3 protein: CASSSVASGRNEQFF
CDR3 DNA: TGTGCCAGCAGTTCGGTGGCTAGCGGGAGGAATGAGCAGTTCTTC

D gene: .
J gene: TRBJ2-7
V gene: TRBV9
clone size: .
CDR3 protein: CASSATRGYNEQYF
CDR3 DNA: TGTGCCAGCAGCGCAACTAGAGGGTACAATGAGCAGTACTTC

D gene: .
J gene: TRBJ1-6
V gene: TRBV6-1
clone size: few
CDR3 protein: CASDTGGGLNSPLHF
CDR3 DNA: TGTGCCAGCGATACTGGAGGAGGGTTGAATTCACCCCTCCACTTT

D gene: TRBD1
J gene: TRBJ1-2
V gene: TRBV11-2
clone size: once
CDR3 protein: CASSPGTGMTGYGYTF
CDR3 DNA: TGTGCCAGCAGTCCCGGGACAGGGATGACTGGTTATGGCTACACCTTC

D gene: TRBD2
J gene: TRBJ2-1
V gene: TRBV12-3/TRBV12-4
clone size: once
CDR3 protein: CTSSFQPSGSEQFF
CDR3 DNA: TGTACCAGCAGTTTCCAACCTAGCGGGTCTGAGCAGTTCTTC

D gene: .
J gene: TRBJ2-1
V gene: TRBV14
clone size: many
CDR3 protein: CASSGPMTSYNEQFF
CDR3 DNA: TGTGCCAGCAGCGGACCAATGACGTCCTACAATGAGCAGTTCTTC

D gene: .
J gene: TRBJ2-1
V gene: TRBV12-3/TRBV12-4
clone size: .
CDR3 protein: CASDWGLAGYNEQFF
CDR3 DNA: TGTGCCAGCGATTGGGGCCTCGCGGGCTACAATGAGCAGTTCTTC

D gene: .
J gene: TRBJ2-1
V gene: TRBV10-3
clone size: .
CDR3 protein: CAIRESRNEQFF
CDR3 DNA: TGTGCCATCAGGGAGTCAAGGAATGAGCAGTTCTTC

D gene: .
J gene: TRBJ2-5
V gene: TRBV6-6
clone size: .
CDR3 protein: CASSYNLDQETQYF
CDR3 DNA: TGTGCCAGCAGTTACAACTTGGACCAAGAGACCCAGTACTTC

D gene: .
J gene: TRBJ2-1
V gene: TRBV6-2/TRBV6-3
clone size: few
CDR3 protein: CASSYPTEIGPLGDNEQFF
CDR3 DNA: TGTGCCAGCAGTTACCCGACAGAGATCGGACCTCTGGGGGACAATGAGCAGTTCTTC

D gene: .
J gene: TRBJ2-1
V gene: TRBV28
clone size: .
CDR3 protein: CARYEFYNEQFF
CDR3 DNA: TGTGCCAGGTACGAGTTCTACAATGAGCAGTTCTTC

D gene: .
J gene: TRBJ2-5
V gene: TRBV6-5
clone size: .
CDR3 protein: CASRQPTGGGTQYF
CDR3 DNA: TGTGCCAGCAGACAACCTACAGGGGGGGGGACCCAGTACTTC

D gene: .
J gene: TRBJ1-4
V gene: TRBV28
clone size: .
CDR3 protein: CASARELIGDANEKLFF
CDR3 DNA: TGTGCCAGCGCCAGGGAACTAATAGGCGATGCTAATGAAAAACTGTTTTTT

D gene: TRBD1
J gene: TRBJ2-7
V gene: TRBV30
clone size: .
CDR3 protein: CAWSVDRIGEQYF
CDR3 DNA: TGTGCCTGGAGTGTGGACAGGATTGGCGAGCAGTACTTC

D gene: TRBD2
J gene: TRBJ2-3
V gene: TRBV7-3
clone size: many
CDR3 protein: CASSQGWSGGKDTQYF
CDR3 DNA: TGTGCCAGCAGCCAGGGGTGGAGCGGGGGGAAAGATACGCAGTATTTT

D gene: .
J gene: TRBJ2-2
V gene: TRBV28
clone size: .
CDR3 protein: CASSLDSTGELFF
CDR3 DNA: TGTGCCAGCAGTTTGGACAGTACCGGGGAGCTGTTTTTT

D gene: .
J gene: TRBJ2-2
V gene: TRBV6-5
clone size: .
CDR3 protein: CASSYSLGGGNGELFF
CDR3 DNA: TGTGCCAGCAGTTACTCTCTTGGAGGAGGTAACGGGGAGCTGTTTTTT

D gene: .
J gene: TRBJ2-1
V gene: TRBV4-2
clone size: few
CDR3 protein: CASSQDVGLRGRGFF
CDR3 DNA: TGTGCCAGCAGCCAAGATGTCGGCCTAAGGGGGAGGGGGTTCTTC

D gene: .
J gene: TRBJ2-5
V gene: TRBV7-9
clone size: .
CDR3 protein: CASSGRPLSEETQYF
CDR3 DNA: TGTGCCAGCAGTGGGCGGCCCCTATCTGAAGAGACCCAGTACTTC

D gene: TRBD2
J gene: TRBJ2-7
V gene: TRBV7-2
clone size: once
CDR3 protein: CASSLAGGAGVTYNEQYF
CDR3 DNA: TGTGCCAGCAGCTTAGCGGGGGGAGCGGGAGTCACCTACAATGAGCAGTACTTC

D gene: TRBD2
J gene: TRBJ2-3
V gene: TRBV11-3
clone size: .
CDR3 protein: CASSAAGTSGDLGTQYF
CDR3 DNA: TGTGCCAGCAGCGCAGCTGGGACTAGCGGTGATTTGGGTACGCAGTATTTT

D gene: TRBD2
J gene: TRBJ2-7
V gene: TRBV20-1
clone size: many
CDR3 protein: CSARSGLAEEQYF
CDR3 DNA: TGCAGTGCTAGATCTGGACTAGCGGAGGAGCAGTACTTC

D gene: TRBD2
J gene: TRBJ2-1
V gene: TRBV4-1
clone size: .
CDR3 protein: CASSQTRDYPTNEQFF
CDR3 DNA: TGTGCCAGCAGCCAGACCCGGGACTACCCTACAAATGAGCAGTTCTTC

D gene: .
J gene: TRBJ2-7
V gene: TRBV3-1
clone size: .
CDR3 protein: CASSQDTGVGEQYF
CDR3 DNA: TGTGCCAGCAGCCAAGATACGGGGGTGGGAGAGCAGTACTTC

D gene: .
J gene: TRBJ2-1
V gene: TRBV5-5
clone size: .
CDR3 protein: CASSLVSSYNEQFF
CDR3 DNA: TGTGCCAGCAGCTTAGTTAGCTCCTACAATGAGCAGTTCTTC

D gene: TRBD2
J gene: TRBJ2-7
V gene: TRBV7-9
clone size: .
CDR3 protein: CASSLMGGSTYEQYF
CDR3 DNA: TGTGCCAGCAGCTTAATGGGGGGGTCAACCTACGAGCAGTACTTC

D gene: .
J gene: TRBJ2-5
V gene: TRBV12-3/TRBV12-4
clone size: .
CDR3 protein: CASSQDTLGTQYF
CDR3 DNA: TGTGCCAGCAGCCAAGACACCCTGGGGACCCAGTACTTC

D gene: .
J gene: TRBJ2-7
V gene: TRBV7-3
clone size: .
CDR3 protein: CASRLGVGQNNEQYF
CDR3 DNA: TGTGCCAGCAGGTTGGGCGTGGGGCAGAACAATGAGCAGTACTTC

D gene: .
J gene: TRBJ1-4
V gene: TRBV9
clone size: .
CDR3 protein: CASPNEARNEKLFF
CDR3 DNA: TGTGCCAGTCCTAATGAGGCGCGCAACGAAAAACTGTTTTTT

D gene: TRBD1
J gene: TRBJ2-1
V gene: TRBV5-1
clone size: .
CDR3 protein: CASSLVQGVYNEQFF
CDR3 DNA: TGCGCCAGCAGCTTGGTTCAGGGGGTCTACAATGAGCAGTTCTTC

D gene: .
J gene: TRBJ2-7
V gene: TRBV29-1
clone size: few
CDR3 protein: CSVRDGSYNEQYF
CDR3 DNA: TGCAGCGTACGGGACGGCTCCTACAATGAGCAGTACTTC

D gene: TRBD2
J gene: TRBJ2-1
V gene: TRBV6-5
clone size: many
CDR3 protein: CASIGVAGAEQFF
CDR3 DNA: TGTGCCAGCATAGGGGTAGCGGGAGCTGAGCAGTTCTTC

D gene: TRBD1
J gene: TRBJ2-7
V gene: TRBV29-1
clone size: many
CDR3 protein: CSVVWTGTYEQYF
CDR3 DNA: TGCAGCGTTGTCTGGACAGGGACCTACGAGCAGTACTTC

D gene: .
J gene: TRBJ2-6
V gene: TRBV12-3/TRBV12-4
clone size: .
CDR3 protein: CASSQGTSSSGANVLSF
CDR3 DNA: TGTGCCAGCAGCCAGGGCACTAGCAGCTCTGGGGCCAACGTCCTGTCTTTC

D gene: TRBD2
J gene: TRBJ2-5
V gene: TRBV7-2
clone size: .
CDR3 protein: CASSLASGRQTQYF
CDR3 DNA: TGTGCCAGCAGCTTAGCTAGCGGGAGGCAGACCCAGTACTTC

D gene: TRBD1
J gene: TRBJ1-2
V gene: TRBV20-1
clone size: .
CDR3 protein: CSAFGQASNYGYTF
CDR3 DNA: TGCAGTGCCTTCGGACAGGCTTCTAACTATGGCTACACCTTC

D gene: TRBD1
J gene: TRBJ2-3
V gene: TRBV27
clone size: many
CDR3 protein: CASSIRQGGDTQYF
CDR3 DNA: TGTGCCAGCAGTATACGACAGGGGGGAGATACGCAGTATTTT

D gene: TRBD2
J gene: TRBJ2-5
V gene: TRBV27
clone size: many
CDR3 protein: CASSSLIAGAGQETQYF
CDR3 DNA: TGTGCCAGCTCAAGCCTAATAGCGGGAGCCGGCCAAGAGACCCAGTACTTC

D gene: .
J gene: TRBJ2-1
V gene: TRBV5-1
clone size: .
CDR3 protein: CASMVNPTEQFF
CDR3 DNA: TGCGCCAGCATGGTTAATCCGACGGAGCAGTTCTTC

D gene: .
J gene: TRBJ2-2
V gene: TRBV7-9
clone size: .
CDR3 protein: CASSLTRYDRMLTGELFF
CDR3 DNA: TGTGCCAGCAGCCTGACGCGATATGACAGGATGTTAACCGGGGAGCTGTTTTTT

D gene: .
J gene: TRBJ2-3
V gene: TRBV28
clone size: .
CDR3 protein: CASSSSQGSTDTQYF
CDR3 DNA: TGTGCCAGCAGTTCAAGCCAGGGTAGCACAGATACGCAGTATTTT

D gene: .
J gene: TRBJ2-3
V gene: TRBV10-3
clone size: .
CDR3 protein: CAISEGPRGPTDTQYF
CDR3 DNA: TGTGCCATCAGTGAAGGACCTCGTGGGCCCACAGATACGCAGTATTTT

D gene: .
J gene: TRBJ2-1
V gene: TRBV14
clone size: .
CDR3 protein: CASSRLNEQFF
CDR3 DNA: TGTGCCAGCAGCCGGCTGAATGAGCAGTTCTTC

D gene: .
J gene: TRBJ1-4
V gene: TRBV20-1
clone size: few
CDR3 protein: CSARGRSNEKLFF
CDR3 DNA: TGCAGTGCTAGAGGAAGATCTAATGAAAAACTGTTTTTT

D gene: TRBD1
J gene: TRBJ2-2
V gene: TRBV7-9
clone size: .
CDR3 protein: CASSSYRDRDTGELFF
CDR3 DNA: TGTGCCAGCAGCTCGTACCGGGACAGGGACACCGGGGAGCTGTTTTTT

D gene: .
J gene: TRBJ2-2
V gene: TRBV7-2
clone size: .
CDR3 protein: CASSLAYAGELFF
CDR3 DNA: TGTGCCAGCAGCTTAGCCTACGCCGGGGAGCTGTTTTTT

D gene: TRBD1
J gene: TRBJ2-4
V gene: TRBV15
clone size: .
CDR3 protein: CATSRGTGEHKNIQYF
CDR3 DNA: TGTGCCACCAGCAGAGGAACAGGGGAGCACAAAAACATTCAGTACTTC

D gene: .
J gene: TRBJ2-3
V gene: TRBV20-1
clone size: .
CDR3 protein: CSAGLGQGTQYF
CDR3 DNA: TGCAGTGCGGGTCTGGGCCAGGGGACGCAGTATTTT

D gene: TRBD2
J gene: TRBJ2-1
V gene: TRBV20-1
clone size: .
CDR3 protein: CSARVTSGGSYNEQFF
CDR3 DNA: TGCAGTGCTAGGGTCACTAGCGGGGGGTCCTACAATGAGCAGTTCTTC

D gene: .
J gene: TRBJ2-7
V gene: TRBV10-3
clone size: many
CDR3 protein: CAISEADREQYF
CDR3 DNA: TGTGCCATCAGTGAGGCCGACAGGGAGCAGTACTTC

D gene: .
J gene: TRBJ1-1
V gene: TRBV7-3
clone size: few
CDR3 protein: CASFRQLSNTEAFF
CDR3 DNA: TGTGCCAGCTTTCGACAGCTATCGAACACTGAAGCTTTCTTT

D gene: .
J gene: TRBJ1-1
V gene: TRBV5-1
clone size: .
CDR3 protein: CASSLEGDLNTEAFF
CDR3 DNA: TGCGCCAGCAGCTTGGAGGGGGATCTTAACACTGAAGCTTTCTTT